Here is one TCR beta chain with its context. What it binds is not known. The entry originates in a study of monozygotic twins with inflammatory bowel disease. Study findings and constraints: Patient repertoires may have gained variability from differing immunosuppressive treatments. Reduced clonotype sharing with other individuals was observed in IBD patients relative to healthy twins, especially with disease activity.

Germline CDR1 SGHAT, CDR2 FQNNGV. The CDR3 covers 14 residues. TCRalpha and TCRbeta cDNA was put through two nested PCRs of roughly 15 and 9 cycles. TCRdb derives one entry per CDR3 protein from the 5' RACE reads, leaving out DNA. This repertoire includes approximately 200,000 distinct CDR3 sequences. Donors gave around 2.6 ml of blood apiece. The sequence was obtained from a human donor with ulcerative colitis or Crohn's disease, or a healthy co-twin of an affected twin (not recorded which). Specimen: blood. J is TRBJ1-2 and V is TRBV11-2; TCRdb's D call, TRBD1, is unchecked because there is no DNA. The CDR3 reads CASSQGQTRYGYTF.